Listed below are T cell receptor beta chains from one sample, sequenced in a study of T cell responses to AZD1222 COVID-19 vaccine. The assay was immunoSEQ multiplex PCR, and TCRdb's table has in-frame clones only and misses some. The table lists 150,000 to 200,000 clones, approximately 95% of them singletons. Sequenced here: peripheral blood, sampled on day 0 of AZD1222 vaccination. Every receptor here comes from an adult in good health. CDR3s include the opening cysteine and the closing phenylalanine or tryptophan. A D gene is named only where the DNA matches it firmly. Clone size, where shown, is once, few, many, or a class for clones that have expanded.

>NA|TRBJ2-2|TRBV7-2|NA
TGTGCCAGCAGCTTATCAGGACTCGCGAACACCGGGGAGCTGTTTTTT
CASSLSGLANTGELFF
>NA|TRBJ2-3|TRBV6-5|TRBD1
TGTGCCGTCCCCCATGGACAGGGCATCTCAGATACGCAGTATTTT
CAVPHGQGISDTQYF
>once|TRBJ1-1|TRBV6-5|NA
TGTGCCAGCAGTCCCCGGGGGGGCCGGTCCACTGAAGCTTTCTTT
CASSPRGGRSTEAFF
>NA|TRBJ2-1|TRBV19|TRBD2
TGTGCCAGTAGTATTAGCGGGGGCCCCTACAATGAGCAGTTCTTC
CASSISGGPYNEQFF
>NA|TRBJ1-3|TRBV25-1|TRBD1
TGTGCCAGCAGTGATTACAGGGGGTCTGGAAACACCATATATTTT
CASSDYRGSGNTIYF
>NA|TRBJ2-1|TRBV11-2|NA
TGTGCCAGCAGCCCTACAGGTCCTAGCTCCTACAATGAGCAGTTCTTC
CASSPTGPSSYNEQFF
>few|TRBJ2-2|TRBV3-1/TRBV3-2|TRBD2
TGTGCCAGCAGCCAAGGGGGGGGATACACCGGGGAGCTGTTTTTT
CASSQGGGYTGELFF
>NA|TRBJ2-1|TRBV19|TRBD2
TGTGCCAGTAGTATACAGCTAGCGGGGGCGGGTGAGCAGTTCTTC
CASSIQLAGAGEQFF
>NA|TRBJ2-7|TRBV5-1|TRBD1
TGCGCCAGCAGCCCTTCCTGGGACAGGGGAATCTACGAGCAGTACTTC
CASSPSWDRGIYEQYF
>NA|TRBJ1-5|TRBV14|TRBD1
TGTGCCAGCAGCCCACGGGACAGGGTTCGTCAGCCCCAGCATTTT
CASSPRDRVRQPQHF
>once|TRBJ2-3|TRBV19|NA
TGTGCCAGTAGTCCCCGTTGGGAAGCAGATACGCAGTATTTT
CASSPRWEADTQYF
>NA|TRBJ1-5|TRBV7-9|NA
TGTGCCAGCAGCTTAGCCTTGTCCGGGAATCAGCCCCAGCATTTT
CASSLALSGNQPQHF
>NA|TRBJ1-3|TRBV6-1|NA
TGTGCCAGCAGTGAAGGGATTTACACTGGAAACACCATATATTTT
CASSEGIYTGNTIYF
>once|TRBJ1-2|TRBV14|NA
TGTGCCAGCAGCCAAGATTTTATTTCGTACAAAACCTTC
CASSQDFISYKTF
>NA|TRBJ1-2|TRBV21-1|NA
TGTGCCAGCAGCAAACGGACGGATCCTGCCACCTTC
CASSKRTDPATF
>NA|TRBJ1-4|TRBV5-1|NA
TGCGCCAGCGGCCCCGGGCGGGCAAATGAAAAACTGTTTTTT
CASGPGRANEKLFF
>NA|TRBJ1-6|TRBV5-6|NA
TGTGCCAGCAGCTTGGTGGGTCGCCTGAGGGCACCCCTCCACTTT
CASSLVGRLRAPLHF
>NA|TRBJ1-1|TRBV6-5|TRBD1
TGTGCCAGCAGGGACAGGGGGCTGGGTGAAGCTTTCTTT
CASRDRGLGEAFF
>NA|TRBJ1-5|TRBV20-1|NA
TGCAGTGCTAGTTCGCGACCGAATCAGCCCCAGCATTTT
CSASSRPNQPQHF
>once|TRBJ2-4|TRBV2|TRBD1
TGTGCCAGCGGACAGGGGGCGAAGACCAAAAACATTCAGTACTTC
CASGQGAKTKNIQYF
>NA|TRBJ1-2|TRBV6-5|NA
TGTGCCAGCACCCTTGGCGGGGGGCTCGGTGGCTACACCTTC
CASTLGGGLGGYTF
>NA|TRBJ1-3|TRBV27|TRBD1
TGTGCCAGCAGTCAATCACCCGGCGACAGGGTTGGAAACACCATATATTTT
CASSQSPGDRVGNTIYF
>NA|TRBJ1-3|TRBV4-2|NA
TGTGCCAGCAGTAGGGAGGGAGGGGAAGGAAACACCATATATTTT
CASSREGGEGNTIYF
>NA|TRBJ1-6|TRBV10-2|TRBD1
TGCGCCAGCAAGATACCGGGACAGACATATTCACCCCTCCACTTT
CASKIPGQTYSPLHF
>NA|TRBJ2-7|TRBV14|NA
TGTGCCAGCAGCCAAGGGTGGCAGACGGGGAACTACGAGCAGTACTTC
CASSQGWQTGNYEQYF
>NA|TRBJ2-3|TRBV7-8|TRBD2
TGTGCCAGCAGCTTAGGCGCGGGAGGTTACGATACGCAGTATTTT
CASSLGAGGYDTQYF
>NA|TRBJ2-7|TRBV20-1|NA
TGCAGTGCTCAAACACGCTACGAGCAGTACTTC
CSAQTRYEQYF
>NA|TRBJ2-1|TRBV11-2|NA
TGTGCCAGCCTCAGGCGATCTCAGGTCAATGAGCAGTTCTTC
CASLRRSQVNEQFF
>once|TRBJ1-5|TRBV27|NA
TGTGCCAGCAGTTTCGAGGGACGGAATCAGCCCCAGCATTTT
CASSFEGRNQPQHF
>NA|TRBJ2-3|TRBV6-5|TRBD1
TGTGCCAGCAGAATCGGGACAGGGGGTTCAGATACGCAGTATTTT
CASRIGTGGSDTQYF
>NA|TRBJ2-7|TRBV4-1|NA
TGCGCCAGCAGCGGAGGACAGTCCTACGAGCAGTACTTC
CASSGGQSYEQYF
>NA|TRBJ1-3|TRBV7-9|NA
TGTGCCAGCAGCTTAGCAGGGGCTGGAAACACCATATATTTT
CASSLAGAGNTIYF
>NA|TRBJ1-6|TRBV28|NA
TGTGCCAGCAGTTTCAGGGCTTATAATTCACCCCTCCACTTT
CASSFRAYNSPLHF
>NA|TRBJ2-1|TRBV5-1|NA
TGCGCCAGCAGCCCAAGACAGACCGCTAACAATGAGCAGTTCTTC
CASSPRQTANNEQFF
>NA|TRBJ1-5|TRBV27|TRBD1
TGTGCCAGCAGTCCTCAACAGGGGCATCAGCCCCAGCATTTT
CASSPQQGHQPQHF
>NA|TRBJ2-1|TRBV11-3|NA
TGTGCCAGCAGTCAAGACTTGAGCTCCTACAATGAGCAGTTCTTC
CASSQDLSSYNEQFF
>once|TRBJ2-7|TRBV19|TRBD2
TGTGCCAGTAGTGCATTAGCGGGGGGAGCCCTCGAGCAGTACTTC
CASSALAGGALEQYF
>NA|TRBJ1-1|TRBV7-9|NA
TGTGCCAGCAGCTTAGGGGGAGACACTGAAGCTTTCTTT
CASSLGGDTEAFF
>NA|TRBJ1-5|TRBV6-5|NA
TGTGCCAGCAGTTACTCCCCGACTGGAGATCAGCCCCAGCATTTT
CASSYSPTGDQPQHF
>NA|TRBJ2-7|TRBV6-5|NA
TGTGCCAGCAGACCGGGACTTGGCTACGAGCAGTACTTC
CASRPGLGYEQYF
>NA|TRBJ2-1|TRBV2|NA
TGTGCCAGCAACCCCCGGGCCCTCCCCTACAATGAGCAGTTCTTC
CASNPRALPYNEQFF
>NA|TRBJ1-2|TRBV6-5|TRBD1
TGTGCCAGCAGGATTGGACAGGTTTATGGCTACACCTTC
CASRIGQVYGYTF
>once|TRBJ1-5|TRBV6-5|NA
TGTGCCAGCAGTTACACCAAAGTGAATAGCAATCAGCCCCAGCATTTT
CASSYTKVNSNQPQHF
>NA|TRBJ1-3|TRBV4-1|NA
TGCGCCAGCAGCCAAGTTAGAGGGGCTGGAAACACCATATATTTT
CASSQVRGAGNTIYF
>few|TRBJ1-1|TRBV19|NA
TGTGCCAGTAGGGTCGTCCCCAAAAACACTGAAGCTTTCTTT
CASRVVPKNTEAFF
>NA|TRBJ1-5|TRBV2|NA
TGTGCCAGCGGATGGAGTCGTGGGGAACCACTCTATAGCAATCAGCCCCAGCATTTT
CASGWSRGEPLYSNQPQHF